This record concerns one T cell receptor (beta chain) sequence. These data come from a study of T cells expressing NK-cell markers. This CDR3 has 12 amino acids. Germline values: CDR1 SQVTM, CDR2 ANQGSEA. One entry per CDR3 protein, without DNA, is what TCRdb gives after re-calling the 5' RACE reads. The sample holds about 260,000 distinct CDR3 sequences. The chain recombines TRBV29-1 with TRBJ2-1. The clonotype originates from a man between 18 and 35 years old in good health. Specimen: blood T cells: a sorted CD56 or NKG2C T cell subset, CD4+ or CD8+ T cells, or bulk PBMC T cells (not recorded which). CDR3 loop: CSVPRPNNEQFF.